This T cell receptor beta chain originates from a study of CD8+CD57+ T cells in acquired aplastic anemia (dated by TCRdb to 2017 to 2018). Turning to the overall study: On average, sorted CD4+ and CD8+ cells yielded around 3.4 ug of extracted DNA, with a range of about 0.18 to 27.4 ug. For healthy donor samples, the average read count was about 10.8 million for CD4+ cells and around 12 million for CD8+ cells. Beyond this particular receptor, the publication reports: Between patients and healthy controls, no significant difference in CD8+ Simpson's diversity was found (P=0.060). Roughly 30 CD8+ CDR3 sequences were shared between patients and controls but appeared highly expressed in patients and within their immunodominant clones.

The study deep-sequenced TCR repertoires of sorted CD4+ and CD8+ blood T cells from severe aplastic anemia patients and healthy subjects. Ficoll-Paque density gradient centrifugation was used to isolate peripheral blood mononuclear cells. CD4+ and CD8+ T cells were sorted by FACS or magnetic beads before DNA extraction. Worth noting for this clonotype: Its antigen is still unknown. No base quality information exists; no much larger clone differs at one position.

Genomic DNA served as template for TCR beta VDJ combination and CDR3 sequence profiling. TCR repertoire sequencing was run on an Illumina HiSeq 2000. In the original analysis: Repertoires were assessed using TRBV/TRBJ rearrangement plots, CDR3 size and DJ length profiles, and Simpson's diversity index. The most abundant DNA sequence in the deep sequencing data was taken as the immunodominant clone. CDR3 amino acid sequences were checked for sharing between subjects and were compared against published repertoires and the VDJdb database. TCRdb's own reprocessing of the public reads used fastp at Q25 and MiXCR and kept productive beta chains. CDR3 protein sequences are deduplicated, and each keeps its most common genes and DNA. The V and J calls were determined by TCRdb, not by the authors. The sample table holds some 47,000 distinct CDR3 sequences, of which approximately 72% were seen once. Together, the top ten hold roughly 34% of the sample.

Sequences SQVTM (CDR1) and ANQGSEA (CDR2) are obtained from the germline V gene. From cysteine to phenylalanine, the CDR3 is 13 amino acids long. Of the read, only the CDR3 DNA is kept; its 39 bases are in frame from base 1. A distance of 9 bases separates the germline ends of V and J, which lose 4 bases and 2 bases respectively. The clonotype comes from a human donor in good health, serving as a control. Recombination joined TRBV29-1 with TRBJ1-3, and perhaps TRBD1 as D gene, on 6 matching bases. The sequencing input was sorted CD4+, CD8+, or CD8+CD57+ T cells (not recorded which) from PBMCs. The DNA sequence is TGCAGCGTTGGAACAGGGCCTGGAAACACCATATATTTT. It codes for CSVGTGPGNTIYF.